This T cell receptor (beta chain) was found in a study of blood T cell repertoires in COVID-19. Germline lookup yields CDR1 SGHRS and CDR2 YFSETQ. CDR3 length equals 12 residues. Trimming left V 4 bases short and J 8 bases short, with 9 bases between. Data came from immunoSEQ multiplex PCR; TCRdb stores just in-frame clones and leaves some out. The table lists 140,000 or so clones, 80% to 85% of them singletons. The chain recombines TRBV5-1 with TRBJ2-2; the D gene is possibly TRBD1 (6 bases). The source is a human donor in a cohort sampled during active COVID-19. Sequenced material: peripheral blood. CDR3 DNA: TGCGCCAGCAGCCCGGACAGTGGGGAGCTGTTTTTT. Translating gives CASSPDSGELFF.